This TCR beta chain was observed in a study of a mutant IDH1 vaccine in newly diagnosed glioma. The CDR3 is 15 residues long. Germline trimming cut 6 bases from V and 6 bases from J; bases unmatched to any gene: 11. Per germline, CDR1 MNHNS and CDR2 SASEGT. Of note for this clone: No antigen is known for it.

The method was immunoSEQ multiplex PCR; TCRdb's version includes in-frame clones alone and lacks a portion of them. The data contain tens of thousands of clones, approximately 86% of them singletons. The time point denotes: week 5, during vaccination. Each dose delivered 300 ug of mutant IDH1 20-mer peptide subcutaneously with imiquimod. The sample was PBMCs, taken from a glioma patient whose treatment included an IDH1 peptide vaccine. The source is a woman younger than 30 with glioma. Some clones in this sample may be carry-over from other donors' samples. The rearrangement joins TRBV6-1 to TRBJ2-1; TRBD1 matches 7 bases. The CDR3: CASSATGALSNEQFF. The CDR3 nucleotides read TGTGCCAGCAGCGCCACAGGGGCGCTATCCAATGAGCAGTTCTTC.